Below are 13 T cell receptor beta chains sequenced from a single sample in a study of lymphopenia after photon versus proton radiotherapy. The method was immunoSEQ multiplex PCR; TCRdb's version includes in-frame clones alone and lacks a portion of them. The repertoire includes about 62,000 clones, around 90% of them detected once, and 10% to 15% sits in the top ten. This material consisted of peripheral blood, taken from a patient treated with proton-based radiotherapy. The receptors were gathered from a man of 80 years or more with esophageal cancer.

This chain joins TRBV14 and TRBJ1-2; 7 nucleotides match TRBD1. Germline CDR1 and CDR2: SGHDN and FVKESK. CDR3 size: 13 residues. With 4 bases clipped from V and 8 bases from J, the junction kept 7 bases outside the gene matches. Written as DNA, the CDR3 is TGTGCCAGCAGCCTCGGGACAGTAAACGGCTACACCTTC. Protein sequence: CASSLGTVNGYTF. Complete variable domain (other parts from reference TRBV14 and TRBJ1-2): EAGVTQFPSHSVIEKGQTVTLRCDPISGHDNLYWYRRVMGKEIKFLLHFVKESKQDESGMPNNRFLAERTGGTYSTLKVQPAELEDSGVYFCASSLGTVNGYTFGSGTRLTVV.

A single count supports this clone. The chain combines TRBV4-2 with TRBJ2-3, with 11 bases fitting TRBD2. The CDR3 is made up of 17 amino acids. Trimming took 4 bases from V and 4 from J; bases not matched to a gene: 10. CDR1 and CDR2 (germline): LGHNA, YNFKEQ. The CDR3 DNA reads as TGTGCCAGCAGCCCCGGGGGTAGCGGGGGGGCATCAGATACGCAGTATTTT. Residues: CASSPGGSGGASDTQYF.

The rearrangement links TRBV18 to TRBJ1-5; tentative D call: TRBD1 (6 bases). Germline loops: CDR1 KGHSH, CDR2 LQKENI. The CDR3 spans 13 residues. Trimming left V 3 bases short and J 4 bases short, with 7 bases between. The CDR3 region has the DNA TGTGCCAGCTCACCTACAGGGAATCAGCCCCAGCATTTT. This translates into CASSPTGNQPQHF.

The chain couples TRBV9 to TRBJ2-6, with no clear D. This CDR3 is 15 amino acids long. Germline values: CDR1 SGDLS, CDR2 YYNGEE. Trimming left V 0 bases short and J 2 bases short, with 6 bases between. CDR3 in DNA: TGTGCCAGCAGCGTAGCGGGTGCTGGGGCCAACGTCCTGACTTTC. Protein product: CASSVAGAGANVLTF. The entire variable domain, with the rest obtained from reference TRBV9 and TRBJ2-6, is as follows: DSGVTQTPKHLITATGQRVTLRCSPRSGDLSVYWYQQSLDQGLQFLIQYYNGEERAKGNILERFSAQQFPDLHSELNLSSLELGDSALYFCASSVAGAGANVLTFGAGSRLTVL.

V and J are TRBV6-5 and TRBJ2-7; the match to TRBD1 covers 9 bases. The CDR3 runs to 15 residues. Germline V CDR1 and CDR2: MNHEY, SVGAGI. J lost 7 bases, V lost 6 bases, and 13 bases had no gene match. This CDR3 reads CASSSTGGGDREQYF. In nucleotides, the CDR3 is TGTGCCAGCAGCTCAACAGGGGGCGGGGATCGGGAGCAGTACTTC.

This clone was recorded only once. The CDR3 DNA sequence: TGTGCCTGGAGACGGACAATCTATGGCTACACCTTC. This translates into CAWRRTIYGYTF. V is TRBV30 and J is TRBJ1-2, with D maybe TRBD1 (5 bases). CDR3 length equals 12 residues. CDR1 is GTSNPN and CDR2 is SVGIG in the germline V gene (reference sequence). Trimming shortened V by 3 bases and J by 4 bases, and 9 bases separated the two germline ends.

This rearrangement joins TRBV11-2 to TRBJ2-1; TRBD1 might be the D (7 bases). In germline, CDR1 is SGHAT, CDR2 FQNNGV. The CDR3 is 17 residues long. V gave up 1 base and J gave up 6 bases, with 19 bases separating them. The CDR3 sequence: CASSLAPWGRGVNEQFF. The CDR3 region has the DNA TGTGCCAGCAGCTTAGCCCCCTGGGGCAGGGGGGTCAATGAGCAGTTCTTC.

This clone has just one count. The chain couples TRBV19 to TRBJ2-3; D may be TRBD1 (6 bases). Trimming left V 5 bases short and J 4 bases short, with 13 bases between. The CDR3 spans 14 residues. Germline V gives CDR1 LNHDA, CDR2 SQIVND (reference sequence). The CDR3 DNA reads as TGTGCCAGTAGTTCCAGGGGATCCGCAGATACGCAGTATTTT. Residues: CASSSRGSADTQYF.

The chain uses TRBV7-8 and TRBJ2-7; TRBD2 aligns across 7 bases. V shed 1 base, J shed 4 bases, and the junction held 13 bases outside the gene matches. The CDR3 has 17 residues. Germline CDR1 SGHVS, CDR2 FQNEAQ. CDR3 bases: TGTGCCAGCAGCTTAGAGGAAGGGGAGGGAGGAGGGTACGAGCAGTACTTC. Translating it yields CASSLEEGEGGGYEQYF. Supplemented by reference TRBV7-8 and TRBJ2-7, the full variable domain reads GAGVSQSPRYKVAKRGQDVALRCDPISGHVSLFWYQQALGQGPEFLTYFQNEAQLDKSGLPSDRFFAERPEGSVSTLKIQRTQQEDSAVYLCASSLEEGEGGGYEQYFGPGTRLTVT.

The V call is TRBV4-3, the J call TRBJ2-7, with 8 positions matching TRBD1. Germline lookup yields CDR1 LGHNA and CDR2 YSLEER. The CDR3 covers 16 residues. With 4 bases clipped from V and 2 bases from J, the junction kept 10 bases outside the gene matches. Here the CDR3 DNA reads TGCGCCAGCAGCCTTTGGGGAGGACAGGGACCCTACGAGCAGTACTTC. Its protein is CASSLWGGQGPYEQYF.

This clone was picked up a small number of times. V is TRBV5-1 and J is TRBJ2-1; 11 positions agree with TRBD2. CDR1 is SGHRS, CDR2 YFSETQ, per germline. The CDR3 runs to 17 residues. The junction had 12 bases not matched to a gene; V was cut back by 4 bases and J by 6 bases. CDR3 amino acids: CASSLNPTSGRGNEQFF. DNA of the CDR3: TGCGCCAGCAGCCTAAATCCCACTAGCGGGAGAGGCAATGAGCAGTTCTTC.

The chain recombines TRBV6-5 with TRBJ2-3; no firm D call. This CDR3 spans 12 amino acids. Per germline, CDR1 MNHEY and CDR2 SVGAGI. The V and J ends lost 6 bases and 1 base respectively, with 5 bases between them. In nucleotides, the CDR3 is TGTGCCAGCAGGGACCGCACAGATACGCAGTATTTT. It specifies CASRDRTDTQYF.

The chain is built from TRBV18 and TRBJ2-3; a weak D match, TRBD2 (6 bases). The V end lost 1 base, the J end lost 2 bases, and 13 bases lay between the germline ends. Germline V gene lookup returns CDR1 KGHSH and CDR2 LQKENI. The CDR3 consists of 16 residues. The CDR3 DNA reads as TGTGCCAGCTCACCACGTCCATGGAGGGTCACAGATACGCAGTATTTT. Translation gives CASSPRPWRVTDTQYF.